This T cell receptor beta chain originates from a study of cytomegalovirus exposure and HLA in healthy donors. Use of 60 Vbeta and 13 Jbeta primers characterized the PCR. Using immunoSEQ multiplex PCR, the repertoire was profiled, and TCRdb retains in-frame clones only, with some absent. This repertoire shows roughly 190,000 clones, under 9.5% found once; its top ten account for over 1%. From germline, CDR1 is SNHLY and CDR2 FYNNEI. The CDR3 loop spans 13 amino acids. The ends lost 7 bases at V and 0 bases at J; junction bases unmatched: 2. Sequenced: PBMCs. The rearrangement links TRBV2 to TRBJ1-1; 7 bases align to TRBD1. The receptor was derived from a woman between 25 and 40 years old in good health and CMV-seropositive. The CDR3, as DNA: TGTGCCAGCAAGGGACAGCTGAACACTGAAGCTTTCTTT. This gives the protein CASKGQLNTEAFF.